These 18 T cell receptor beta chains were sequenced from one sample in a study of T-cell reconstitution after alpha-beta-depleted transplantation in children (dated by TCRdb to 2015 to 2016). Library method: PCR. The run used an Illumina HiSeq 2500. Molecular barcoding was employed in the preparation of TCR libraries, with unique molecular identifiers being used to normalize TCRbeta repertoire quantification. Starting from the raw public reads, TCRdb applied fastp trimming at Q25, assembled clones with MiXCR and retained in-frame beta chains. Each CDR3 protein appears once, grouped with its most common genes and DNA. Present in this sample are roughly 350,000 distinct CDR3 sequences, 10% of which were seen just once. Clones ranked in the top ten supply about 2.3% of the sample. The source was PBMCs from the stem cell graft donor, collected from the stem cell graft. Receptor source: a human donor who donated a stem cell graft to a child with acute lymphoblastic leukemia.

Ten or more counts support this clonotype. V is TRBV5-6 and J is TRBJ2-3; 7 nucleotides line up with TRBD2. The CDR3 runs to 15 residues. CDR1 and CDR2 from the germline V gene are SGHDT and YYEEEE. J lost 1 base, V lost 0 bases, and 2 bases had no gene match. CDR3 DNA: TGTGCCAGCAGCTTGGTTCTAGCGGGCACAGATACGCAGTATTTT. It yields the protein CASSLVLAGTDTQYF.

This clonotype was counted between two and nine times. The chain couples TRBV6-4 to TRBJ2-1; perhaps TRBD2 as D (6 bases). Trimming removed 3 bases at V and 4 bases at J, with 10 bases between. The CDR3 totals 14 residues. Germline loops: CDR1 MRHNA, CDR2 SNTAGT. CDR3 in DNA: TGTGCCAGCAGTGATTACGCGGGGTACAATGAGCAGTTCTTC. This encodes CASSDYAGYNEQFF.

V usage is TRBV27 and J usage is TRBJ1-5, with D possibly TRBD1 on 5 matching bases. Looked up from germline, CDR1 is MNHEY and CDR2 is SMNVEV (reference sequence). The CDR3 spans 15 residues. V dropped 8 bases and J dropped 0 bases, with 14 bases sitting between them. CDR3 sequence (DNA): TGTGCCAGCGGATGGGGCAGGTATAGCAATCAGCCCCAGCATTTT. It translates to CASGWGRYSNQPQHF.

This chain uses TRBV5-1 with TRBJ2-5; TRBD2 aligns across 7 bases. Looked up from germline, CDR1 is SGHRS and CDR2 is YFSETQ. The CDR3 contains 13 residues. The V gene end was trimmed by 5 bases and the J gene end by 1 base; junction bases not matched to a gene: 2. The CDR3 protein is CASRWEGQETQYF. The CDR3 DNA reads TGCGCCAGCAGGTGGGAGGGCCAAGAGACCCAGTACTTC.

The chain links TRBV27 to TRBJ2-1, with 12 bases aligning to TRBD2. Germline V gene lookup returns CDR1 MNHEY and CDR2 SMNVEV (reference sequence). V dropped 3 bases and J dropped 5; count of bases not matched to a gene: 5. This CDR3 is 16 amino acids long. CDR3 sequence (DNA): TGTGCCAGCAGTTTGCTAGCGGGAGGGCCCCACAATGAGCAGTTCTTC. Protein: CASSLLAGGPHNEQFF.

This CDR3 is CASRPGQGADTQYF. CDR3 sequence (DNA): TGTGCCAGCAGGCCGGGACAGGGGGCAGATACGCAGTATTTT. V gene TRBV7-9 combines with J gene TRBJ2-3; TRBD1 matches 11 bases. The junction had 3 bases not matched to a gene; V was cut back by 6 bases and J by 4 bases. The germline CDR1 and CDR2 sequences are SEHNR and FQNEAQ (reference sequence). The CDR3 has 14 amino acids.

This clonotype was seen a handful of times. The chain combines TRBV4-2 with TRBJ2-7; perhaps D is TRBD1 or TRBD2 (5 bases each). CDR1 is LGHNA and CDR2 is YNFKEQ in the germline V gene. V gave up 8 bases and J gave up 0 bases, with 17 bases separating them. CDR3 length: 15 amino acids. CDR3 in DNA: TGTGCCAGCGGGAGACAGCCCCAGGGCTCCTACGAGCAGTACTTC. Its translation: CASGRQPQGSYEQYF.

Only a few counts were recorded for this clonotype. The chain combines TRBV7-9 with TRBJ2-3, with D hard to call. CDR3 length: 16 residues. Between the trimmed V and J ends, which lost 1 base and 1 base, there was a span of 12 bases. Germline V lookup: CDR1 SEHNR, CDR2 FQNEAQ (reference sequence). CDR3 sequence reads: CASSLEAGSGTDTQYF. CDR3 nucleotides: TGTGCCAGCAGCTTAGAGGCTGGGTCTGGCACAGATACGCAGTATTTT.

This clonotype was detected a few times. Here the CDR3 reads CATTRDLQETQYF. The DNA of the CDR3 is TGTGCCACCACCCGGGATCTTCAAGAGACCCAGTACTTC. The rearrangement uses TRBV15 and TRBJ2-5, with D perhaps matching TRBD2 (5 bases). V was trimmed by 7 bases and J by 2 bases, leaving 11 bases between them. The CDR3 is made up of 13 amino acids. Per germline, CDR1 LNHNV and CDR2 YYDKDF (reference sequence).

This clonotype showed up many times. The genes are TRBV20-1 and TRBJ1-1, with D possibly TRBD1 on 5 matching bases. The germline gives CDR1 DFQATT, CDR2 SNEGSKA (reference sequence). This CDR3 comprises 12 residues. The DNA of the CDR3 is TGCATCCCGCGGGGGTTGGACACTGAAGCTTTCTTT. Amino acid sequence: CIPRGLDTEAFF.

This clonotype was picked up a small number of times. The CDR3 DNA reads TGTGCCAGCAACCCATTCGGGACGAACACCGGGGAGCTGTTTTTT. Protein sequence: CASNPFGTNTGELFF. The chain couples TRBV6-2 or TRBV6-3 to TRBJ2-2; D may be TRBD2 (5 bases). This CDR3 has 15 amino acids. Germline V gene data show CDR1 as MNHEY and CDR2 as SVGEGT. Trimming pared 7 bases from V and 0 bases from J, leaving 12 bases between.

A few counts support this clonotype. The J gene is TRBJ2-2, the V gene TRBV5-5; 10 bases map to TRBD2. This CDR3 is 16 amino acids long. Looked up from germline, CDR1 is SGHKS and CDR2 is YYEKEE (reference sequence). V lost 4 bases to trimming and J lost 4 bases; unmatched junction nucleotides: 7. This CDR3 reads CASSVLAGVATGELFF. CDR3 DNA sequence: TGTGCCAGCAGCGTGCTAGCGGGAGTTGCCACCGGGGAGCTGTTTTTT. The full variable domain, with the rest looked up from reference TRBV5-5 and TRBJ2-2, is DAGVTQSPTHLIKTRGQQVTLRCSPISGHKSVSWYQQVLGQGPQFIFQYYEKEERGRGNFPDRFSARQFPNYSSELNVNALLLGDSALYLCASSVLAGVATGELFFGEGSRLTVL.

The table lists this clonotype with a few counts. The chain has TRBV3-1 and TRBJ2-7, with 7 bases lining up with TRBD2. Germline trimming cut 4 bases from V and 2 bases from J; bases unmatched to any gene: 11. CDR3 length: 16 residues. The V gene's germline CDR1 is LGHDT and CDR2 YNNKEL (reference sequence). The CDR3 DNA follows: TGTGCCAGCAGCCCTACGGTAGCGGGTCTTACCTACGAGCAGTACTTC. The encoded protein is CASSPTVAGLTYEQYF.

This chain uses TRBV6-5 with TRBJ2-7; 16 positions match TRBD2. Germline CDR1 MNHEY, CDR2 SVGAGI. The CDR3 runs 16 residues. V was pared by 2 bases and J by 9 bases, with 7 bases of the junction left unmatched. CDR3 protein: CASSYAPGLAGGLQYF. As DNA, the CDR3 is TGTGCCAGCAGTTACGCACCGGGACTAGCGGGAGGGCTGCAGTACTTC.

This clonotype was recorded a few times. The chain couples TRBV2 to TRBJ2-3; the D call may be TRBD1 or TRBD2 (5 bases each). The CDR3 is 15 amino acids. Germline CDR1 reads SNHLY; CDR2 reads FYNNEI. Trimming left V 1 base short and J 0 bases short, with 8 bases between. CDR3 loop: CASSEGGISTDTQYF. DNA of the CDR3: TGTGCCAGCAGTGAAGGGGGGATTAGCACAGATACGCAGTATTTT.

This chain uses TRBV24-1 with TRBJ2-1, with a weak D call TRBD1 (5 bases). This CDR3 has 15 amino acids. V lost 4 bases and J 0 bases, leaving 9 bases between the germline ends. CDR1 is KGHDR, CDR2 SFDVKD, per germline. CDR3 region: CATSEVRASYNEQFF. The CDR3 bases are TGTGCCACCAGTGAGGTCAGGGCCTCCTACAATGAGCAGTTCTTC.

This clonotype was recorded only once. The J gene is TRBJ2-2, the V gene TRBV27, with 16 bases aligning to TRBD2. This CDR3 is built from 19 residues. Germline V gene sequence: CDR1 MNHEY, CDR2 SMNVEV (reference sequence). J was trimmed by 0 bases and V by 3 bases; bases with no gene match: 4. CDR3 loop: CASSLGLAGGATNTGELFF. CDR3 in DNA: TGTGCCAGCAGTTTGGGACTAGCGGGAGGGGCGACGAACACCGGGGAGCTGTTTTTT.

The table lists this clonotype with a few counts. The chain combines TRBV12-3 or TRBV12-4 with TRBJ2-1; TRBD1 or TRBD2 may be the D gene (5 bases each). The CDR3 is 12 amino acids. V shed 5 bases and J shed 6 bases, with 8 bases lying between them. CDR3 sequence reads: CASSTGPNEQFF. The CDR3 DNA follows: TGTGCCAGCAGTACGGGGCCCAATGAGCAGTTCTTC.